These 25 T cell receptor beta chains were sequenced from one sample in a study of T-cell memory formation after mild COVID-19. TCRdb re-analysed the 5' RACE reads in MiXCR, keeping a single row per CDR3 protein. Of 450,000 to 650,000 distinct CDR3 sequences in the sample, 20% are singletons; the top ten hold 9.5% to 15%. The material sequenced was PBMCs or a T cell subset sorted from them (not recorded which). Receptor source: an adult woman who had mild COVID-19 (a few samples of this study predate the infection). Cell type and time point are not known.

This clonotype was seen a few times. CDR3 sequence reads: CASSLWVSSNTDTQYF. DNA of the CDR3: TGTGCCAGCAGCTTATGGGTTAGCTCTAACACAGATACGCAGTATTTT. V is TRBV7-9 and J is TRBJ2-3; no reliable D call. Germline values: CDR1 SEHNR, CDR2 FQNEAQ (reference sequence). CDR3 length: 16 amino acids. With 2 bases removed from V and 2 bases from J, the gap between germline ends came to 14 bases.

V usage is TRBV30 and J usage is TRBJ1-2; D is ambiguous. Trimming pared 1 base from V and 2 bases from J, leaving 11 bases between. Looked up from germline, CDR1 is GTSNPN and CDR2 is SVGIG (reference sequence). This CDR3 spans 14 amino acids. CDR3: CAWSALTTNYGYTF. The CDR3 bases are TGTGCCTGGAGTGCACTGACGACGAACTATGGCTACACCTTC.

This clonotype was recorded a few times. This chain connects TRBV12-3 or TRBV12-4 to TRBJ2-5; no firm D call. The V gene lost 3 bases and the J gene lost 4 bases, with 9 bases spanning the gap. The CDR3 runs 13 residues. CDR3 bases: TGTGCCAGCAGTTTCGGATGGGGAGAGACCCAGTACTTC. This codes for CASSFGWGETQYF.

This clonotype has only a few counts. The chain uses TRBV21-1 and TRBJ1-6; no DNA check was done on the table's D call, TRBD1. TRBV21-1 is annotated as a pseudogene. This CDR3 comprises 16 residues. Here the CDR3 reads CASSNHRGQDNSPLHF. The CDR3 DNA follows: TGTGCCAGCAGCAATCACAGGGGGCAGGATAATTCACCCCTCCACTTT.

This clonotype was observed at least ten times. The chain has TRBV7-9 and TRBJ1-4, with D perhaps matching TRBD1 (5 bases). The CDR3 contains 16 residues. CDR1 SEHNR and CDR2 FQNEAQ come from the germline V gene (reference sequence). V lost 0 bases and J 8 bases, leaving 16 bases between the germline ends. CDR3 DNA sequence: TGTGCCAGCAGCTTAGCCGTGGGGCAGGGAGGAGAAAAACTGTTTTTT. Its translation: CASSLAVGQGGEKLFF.

The chain has TRBV5-4 and TRBJ2-5, with 9 bases lining up with TRBD2. V dropped 4 bases and J dropped 1; count of bases not matched to a gene: 5. The CDR3 extends over 15 amino acids. Germline CDR1 SGHNT, CDR2 YYREEE (reference sequence). The CDR3 here is CASSATSGSQETQYF. In DNA, the CDR3 is TGTGCCAGCAGCGCGACTAGCGGAAGCCAAGAGACCCAGTACTTC.

The J gene is TRBJ2-1, the V gene TRBV20-1; weak D call: TRBD2 (6 bases). Trimming stripped 6 bases from V and 5 bases from J, with 23 bases between. This CDR3 is built from 16 residues. Germline V gene sequence: CDR1 DFQATT, CDR2 SNEGSKA (reference sequence). The CDR3 DNA is TGCAGTGCCAGTCGTTGGAGGGGCGGTTGGGACAATGAGCAGTTCTTC. Protein: CSASRWRGGWDNEQFF.

This sequence joins TRBV3-1 and TRBJ1-6, with 8 bases that match TRBD1. V lost 5 bases, J lost 7 bases, and 7 bases stayed unmatched. The CDR3 is made up of 15 amino acids. Germline assignment: CDR1 LGHDT and CDR2 YNNKEL (reference sequence). CDR3 residues: CASSNRDRKNSPLHF. In DNA, the CDR3 is TGTGCCAGCAGCAACCGGGACAGGAAGAATTCACCCCTCCACTTT.

This clonotype was recorded a few times. The J gene is TRBJ1-4, the V gene TRBV29-1; D may be TRBD1 (5 bases). The CDR3 spans 12 residues. Per the germline V gene, CDR1 is SQVTM and CDR2 is ANQGSEA. The ends were cut back, 4 bases at V and 8 bases at J, with 11 bases in the middle. The CDR3 bases are TGCAGCGTTGGTCAGGGAGGGGAAAAACTGTTTTTT. It yields the protein CSVGQGGEKLFF.

This clonotype showed up just once. The rearrangement links TRBV20-1 to TRBJ1-6; D is unresolved. CDR1 and CDR2 (germline): DFQATT, SNEGSKA (reference sequence). The CDR3 has 13 residues. Trimming took 4 bases from V and 7 from J, leaving 11 bases between them. In nucleotides, the CDR3 is TGCAGTGCTACGCTGACGGAGAATTCACCCCTCCACTTT. Residues: CSATLTENSPLHF.

This clonotype came up a few times. The J gene is TRBJ1-6, the V gene TRBV2; D gene uncertain. Trimming shortened V by 6 bases and J by 7 bases, and 16 bases separated the two germline ends. Germline loops: CDR1 SNHLY, CDR2 FYNNEI. CDR3 length equals 15 residues. The CDR3 loop is CASSPADRNNSPLHF. CDR3 bases: TGTGCCAGCAGCCCCGCGGACCGGAACAATTCACCCCTCCACTTT.

The genes are TRBV6-2 or TRBV6-3 and TRBJ2-5, with a tentative D call TRBD2 (6 bases). This CDR3 comprises 13 residues. Trimming cost V 7 bases and J 2 bases, with 11 bases left between them. Germline V gene lookup returns CDR1 MNHEY and CDR2 SVGEGT. CDR3 protein: CASINGGQETQYF. The DNA of the CDR3 is TGTGCCAGCATCAACGGGGGTCAAGAGACCCAGTACTTC.

This rearrangement joins TRBV15 to TRBJ2-6, with 7 bases identical to TRBD1. Germline-derived CDR1 and CDR2 are LNHNV and YYDKDF (reference sequence). The V gene end was trimmed by 4 bases and the J gene end by 2 bases; junction bases not matched to a gene: 14. CDR3 length: 19 amino acids. The DNA for the CDR3 is TGTGCCACCAGCACGACAGGGTCCGGGAAAGTGGCTGGGGCCAACGTCCTGACTTTC. This codes for CATSTTGSGKVAGANVLTF.

This clonotype was detected a few times. V is TRBV5-1 and J is TRBJ2-1; 8 bases align to TRBD2. Germline V gene data show CDR1 as SGHRS and CDR2 as YFSETQ. Trimming at V came to 0 bases and at J to 4 bases, leaving 6 bases not matched to a gene. The CDR3 is 16 amino acids. The CDR3 region is CASSLGAGGVYNEQFF. The CDR3 DNA is TGCGCCAGCAGCTTGGGTGCGGGAGGCGTTTACAATGAGCAGTTCTTC.

This clonotype came up a few times. The V call is TRBV9, the J call TRBJ2-1; 14 bases line up with TRBD2. Germline V gives CDR1 SGDLS, CDR2 YYNGEE. V trimming: 4 bases; J trimming: 10 bases; junction bases outside the gene matches: 10. This CDR3 has 16 amino acids. The CDR3 reads CASSKRTSGGRWEQFF. The DNA of the CDR3 is TGTGCCAGCAGCAAACGGACTAGCGGGGGGCGATGGGAGCAGTTCTTC.

The J gene is TRBJ2-3, the V gene TRBV24-1; 11 bases align to TRBD2. The CDR3 loop spans 17 amino acids. With 2 bases clipped from V and 0 bases from J, the junction kept 3 bases outside the gene matches. From germline, CDR1 is KGHDR and CDR2 SFDVKD. The CDR3 DNA reads as TGTGCCACCAGTGATTCACGACTAGCGGGGAGCACAGATACGCAGTATTTT. This sequence encodes CATSDSRLAGSTDTQYF.

CDR3 residues: CASSKPGLNYGYTF. CDR3 nucleotide sequence: TGTGCCAGCAGTAAGCCAGGTCTTAACTATGGCTACACCTTC. V usage is TRBV27 and J usage is TRBJ1-2; D gene unclear. The germline V and J ends were trimmed by 5 bases and 1 base, with 11 bases remaining between them. The length of the CDR3 is 14 residues. Germline V gives CDR1 MNHEY, CDR2 SMNVEV (reference sequence).

J is TRBJ1-3 and V is TRBV7-9; D call uncertain. The CDR3 is 17 residues long. Germline CDR1 is SEHNR and CDR2 is FQNEAQ (reference sequence). Trimming shortened V by 1 base and J by 4 bases, and 17 bases separated the two germline ends. CDR3 amino acids: CASSLGRARIRGNTIYF. The CDR3 coding sequence is TGTGCCAGCAGCTTAGGGCGTGCGAGGATAAGGGGAAACACCATATATTTT.

This clonotype has more than one count but fewer than ten. This chain joins TRBV9 and TRBJ2-1; 9 bases are a match to TRBD2. The CDR3 extends over 16 amino acids. V lost 4 bases and J lost 8; bases outside the gene matches: 13. Per germline, CDR1 SGDLS and CDR2 YYNGEE. The CDR3 coding sequence is TGTGCCAGCAGCCTCTCCCTAGCGGGACAACGGGATGAGCAGTTCTTC. Amino acid sequence: CASSLSLAGQRDEQFF.

V usage is TRBV3-1 and J usage is TRBJ2-5, with TRBD1 matching over 10 bases. Germline V CDR1 and CDR2: LGHDT, YNNKEL (reference sequence). This CDR3 region has 17 residues. Unmatched junction bases numbered 7, after V lost 0 bases and J lost 3 bases. The DNA of the CDR3 is TGTGCCAGCAGCCAAGATCTGGGACAGGGGATGGAAGAGACCCAGTACTTC. Translated: CASSQDLGQGMEETQYF.

The chain is built from TRBV20-1 and TRBJ1-3, with a possible D match to TRBD1 (5 bases). This CDR3 contains 15 residues. Trimming took 6 bases from V and 0 from J, leaving 15 bases between them. From germline, CDR1 is DFQATT and CDR2 SNEGSKA (reference sequence). CDR3 nucleotides: TGCAGTGCCCCGAGACAGAAAATCTCTGGAAACACCATATATTTT. It yields the protein CSAPRQKISGNTIYF.

This clonotype has at least ten counts. The CDR3 region has the DNA TGTGCCAGCAGCTTAGCTCAGCAAGGGGACGAGCAGTACTTC. Encoded protein: CASSLAQQGDEQYF. The V gene is TRBV7-9, the J gene TRBJ2-7; possible D gene TRBD1, 5 bases. The CDR3 length is 14 residues. The germline V and J ends were trimmed by 0 bases and 5 bases, with 11 bases remaining between them. Germline V CDR1 and CDR2: SEHNR, FQNEAQ (reference sequence).

CDR3 nucleotide sequence: TGTGCCAGCAGCTTGGTCCCGACAGAACTAAACACTGAAGCTTTCTTT. Protein product: CASSLVPTELNTEAFF. The chain employs TRBV5-5 and TRBJ1-1; perhaps TRBD1 as D (5 bases). This CDR3 has 16 amino acids. V lost 0 bases, J lost 2 bases, and 14 bases lay in between. Looked up from germline, CDR1 is SGHKS and CDR2 is YYEKEE (reference sequence).

V usage is TRBV27 and J usage is TRBJ2-7; D possibly uses TRBD1 or TRBD2 (5 bases each). The germline gives CDR1 MNHEY, CDR2 SMNVEV (reference sequence). This CDR3 is built from 14 residues. V dropped 3 bases and J dropped 6 bases, with 15 bases sitting between them. CDR3: CASSFNGARAEQYF. CDR3 bases: TGTGCCAGCAGTTTTAACGGGGCGCGGGCCGAGCAGTACTTC.

The chain combines TRBV30 with TRBJ2-7; D is tentatively TRBD1 or TRBD2 (5 bases each). The V gene's germline CDR1 is GTSNPN and CDR2 SVGIG (reference sequence). With 2 bases removed from V and 3 bases from J, the gap between germline ends came to 11 bases. This CDR3 spans 13 amino acids. The CDR3 coding sequence is TGTGCCTGGAGTAGAGGGGATCTCTACGAGCAGTACTTC. This sequence encodes CAWSRGDLYEQYF.